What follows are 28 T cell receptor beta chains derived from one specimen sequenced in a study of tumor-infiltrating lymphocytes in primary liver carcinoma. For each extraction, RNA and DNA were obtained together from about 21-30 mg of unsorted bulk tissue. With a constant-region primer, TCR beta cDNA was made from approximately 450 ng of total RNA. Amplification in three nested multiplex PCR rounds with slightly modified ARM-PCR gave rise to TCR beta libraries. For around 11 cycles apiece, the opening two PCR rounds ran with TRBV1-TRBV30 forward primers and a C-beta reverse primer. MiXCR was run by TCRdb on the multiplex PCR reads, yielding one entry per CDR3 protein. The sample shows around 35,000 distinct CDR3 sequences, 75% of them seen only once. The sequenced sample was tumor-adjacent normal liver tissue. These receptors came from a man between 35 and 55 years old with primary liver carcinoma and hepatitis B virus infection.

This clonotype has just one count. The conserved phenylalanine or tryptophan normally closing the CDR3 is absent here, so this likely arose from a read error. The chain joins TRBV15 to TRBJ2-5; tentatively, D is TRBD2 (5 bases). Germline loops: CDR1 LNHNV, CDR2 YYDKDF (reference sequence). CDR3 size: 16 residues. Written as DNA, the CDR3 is TGTGCCACAAGCAGCGATGGCGGAGGACTCCAAGAGACCCAGTACCTC. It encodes CATSSDGGGLQETQYL.

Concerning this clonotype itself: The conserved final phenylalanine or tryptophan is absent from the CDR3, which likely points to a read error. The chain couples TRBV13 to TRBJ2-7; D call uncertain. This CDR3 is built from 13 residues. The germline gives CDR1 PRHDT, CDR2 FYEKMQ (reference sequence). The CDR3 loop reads CASSLSYSYEQYI. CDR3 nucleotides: TGTGCCAGTAGCTTAAGCTATAGTTACGAGCAGTACATC.

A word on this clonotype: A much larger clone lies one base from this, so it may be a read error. CDR3 region: CASKGPGTSRMYEQYF. CDR3 bases: TGTGCCAGCAAGGGTCCCGGGACTAGCAGGATGTACGAGCAGTACTTC. This chain uses TRBV11-2 with TRBJ2-7, with 9 bases identical to TRBD2. The junction had 14 bases not matched to a gene; V was cut back by 7 bases and J by 4 bases. The CDR3 contains 16 residues. From germline, CDR1 is SGHAT and CDR2 FQNNGV.

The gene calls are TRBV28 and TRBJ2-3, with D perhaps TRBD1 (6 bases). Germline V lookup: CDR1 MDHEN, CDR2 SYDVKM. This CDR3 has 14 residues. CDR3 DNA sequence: TGTGACACGAGACCGGGACAACACACAGATACGCAGTATTTT. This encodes CDTRPGQHTDTQYF.

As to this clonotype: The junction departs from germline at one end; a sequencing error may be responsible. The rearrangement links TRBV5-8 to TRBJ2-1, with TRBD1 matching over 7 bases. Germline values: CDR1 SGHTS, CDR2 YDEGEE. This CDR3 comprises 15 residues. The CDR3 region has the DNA TGTGCCAGCAGCAAGACAGGGTCTCCGCACAAAGAGCAGTTCTTC. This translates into CASSKTGSPHKEQFF.

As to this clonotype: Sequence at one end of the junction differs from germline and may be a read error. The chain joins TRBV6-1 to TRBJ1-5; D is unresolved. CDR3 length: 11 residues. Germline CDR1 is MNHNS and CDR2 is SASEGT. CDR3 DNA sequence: TGTGCCAGCAGTGCGGATTGGCCCCGGCATTTT. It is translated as CASSADWPRHF.

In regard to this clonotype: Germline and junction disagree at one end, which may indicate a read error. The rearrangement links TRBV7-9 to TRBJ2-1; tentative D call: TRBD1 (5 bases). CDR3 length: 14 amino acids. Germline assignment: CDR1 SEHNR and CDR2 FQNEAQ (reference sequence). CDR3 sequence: CASRLGNTGDEQLF. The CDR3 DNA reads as TGTGCCAGCAGGTTAGGAAATACAGGCGATGAGCAGTTATTC.

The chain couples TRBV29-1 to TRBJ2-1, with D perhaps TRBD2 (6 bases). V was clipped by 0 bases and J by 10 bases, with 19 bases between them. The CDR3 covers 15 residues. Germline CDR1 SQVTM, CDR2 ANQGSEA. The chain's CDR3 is CSVEDTNWRDYEQFF. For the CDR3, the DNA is TGCAGCGTTGAAGACACTAACTGGAGGGATTACGAGCAGTTCTTC.

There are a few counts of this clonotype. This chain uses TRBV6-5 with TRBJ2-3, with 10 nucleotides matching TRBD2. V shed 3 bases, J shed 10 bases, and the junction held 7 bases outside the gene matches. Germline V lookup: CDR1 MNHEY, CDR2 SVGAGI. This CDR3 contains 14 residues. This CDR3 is CASSYGAGGDAQYF. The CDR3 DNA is TGTGCCAGCAGTTATGGAGCGGGAGGGGATGCGCAGTATTTT.

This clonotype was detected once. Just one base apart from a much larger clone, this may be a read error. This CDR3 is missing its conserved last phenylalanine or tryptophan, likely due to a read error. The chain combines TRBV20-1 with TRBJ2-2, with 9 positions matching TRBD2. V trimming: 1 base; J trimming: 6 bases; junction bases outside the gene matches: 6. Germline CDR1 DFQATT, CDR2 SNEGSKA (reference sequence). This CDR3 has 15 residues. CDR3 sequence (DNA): TGCAGTGCTAGAGTATTAGCGGGAGATGCCGGGGAGCTGTTTGTT. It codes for CSARVLAGDAGELFV.

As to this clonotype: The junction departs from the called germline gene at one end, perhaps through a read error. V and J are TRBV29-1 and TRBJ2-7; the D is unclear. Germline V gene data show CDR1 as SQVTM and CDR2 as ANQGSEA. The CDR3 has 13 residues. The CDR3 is CSLEDHSSYEQYF. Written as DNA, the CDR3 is TGCAGCCTTGAAGATCACAGCTCCTACGAGCAGTATTTC.

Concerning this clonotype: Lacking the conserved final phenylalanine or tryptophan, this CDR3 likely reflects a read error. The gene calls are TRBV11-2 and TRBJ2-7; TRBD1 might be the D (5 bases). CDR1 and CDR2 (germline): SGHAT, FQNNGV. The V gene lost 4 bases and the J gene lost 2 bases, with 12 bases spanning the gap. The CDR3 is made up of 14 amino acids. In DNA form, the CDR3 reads TGTGCCAGCAGCTCAAACAGGAACACCTACGAGCAGTACTCC. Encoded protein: CASSSNRNTYEQYS.

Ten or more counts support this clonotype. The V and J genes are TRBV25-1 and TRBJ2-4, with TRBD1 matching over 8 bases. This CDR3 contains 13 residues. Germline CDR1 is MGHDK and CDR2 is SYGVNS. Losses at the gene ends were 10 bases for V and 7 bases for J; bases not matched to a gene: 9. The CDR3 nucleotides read TGTGCCACCACCCAGGGGGCGCATAACATTCAGTACTTC. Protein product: CATTQGAHNIQYF.

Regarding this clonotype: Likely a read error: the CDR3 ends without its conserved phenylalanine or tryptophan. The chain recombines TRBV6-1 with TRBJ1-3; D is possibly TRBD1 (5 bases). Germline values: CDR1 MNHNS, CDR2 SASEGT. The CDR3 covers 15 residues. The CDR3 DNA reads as TGTGCCAGTGGACCAGGGACGGCCTCTGTAAACACCATATATCTT. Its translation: CASGPGTASVNTIYL.

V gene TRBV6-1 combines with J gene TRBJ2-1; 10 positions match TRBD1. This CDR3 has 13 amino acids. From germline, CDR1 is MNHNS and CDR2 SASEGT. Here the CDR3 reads CNSSEGTGDEQFF. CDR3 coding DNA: TGTAACAGCAGTGAAGGGACAGGGGATGAGCAGTTCTTC.

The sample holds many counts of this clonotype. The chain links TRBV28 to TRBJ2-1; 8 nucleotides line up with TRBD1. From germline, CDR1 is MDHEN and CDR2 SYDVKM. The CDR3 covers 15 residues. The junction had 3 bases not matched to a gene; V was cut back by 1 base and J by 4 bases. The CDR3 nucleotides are TGTGCCAGCAGTTTATCAGGGACAGGATACAATGAGCAGTTCTTC. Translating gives CASSLSGTGYNEQFF.

The CDR3 bases are TGTGCCATCAGTGAACTAGTGGGAGCTATTGGCACCGGGGAGCTGTTTTTT. This gives the protein CAISELVGAIGTGELFF. The chain uses TRBV10-3 and TRBJ2-2; a weak D match, TRBD2 (5 bases). Trimming stripped 3 bases from V and 4 bases from J, with 18 bases between. CDR1 is ENHRY, CDR2 SYGVKD, per germline. CDR3 length: 17 residues.

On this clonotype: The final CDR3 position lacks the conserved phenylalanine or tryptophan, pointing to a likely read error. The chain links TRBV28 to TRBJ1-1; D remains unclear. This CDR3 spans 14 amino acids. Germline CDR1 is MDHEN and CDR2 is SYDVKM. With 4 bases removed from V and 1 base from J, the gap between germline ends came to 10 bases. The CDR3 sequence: CASSYVWQNTEAFL. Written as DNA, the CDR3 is TGTGCCAGCAGTTATGTGTGGCAGAACACTGAAGCTTTCCTT.

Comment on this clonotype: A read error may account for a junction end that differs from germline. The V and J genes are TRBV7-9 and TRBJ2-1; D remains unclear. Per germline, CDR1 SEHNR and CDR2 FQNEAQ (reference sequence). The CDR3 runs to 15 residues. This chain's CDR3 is CASSDCLPENNEQFF. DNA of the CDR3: TGTGCCAGCAGTGACTGTTTACCCGAAAACAATGAGCAGTTCTTT.

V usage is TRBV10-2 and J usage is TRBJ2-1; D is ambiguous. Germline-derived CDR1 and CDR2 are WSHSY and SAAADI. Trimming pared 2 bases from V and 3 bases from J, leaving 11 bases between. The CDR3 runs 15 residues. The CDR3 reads CASSETAVFYNEQFF. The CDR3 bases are TGCGCCAGCAGTGAGACGGCTGTCTTCTACAATGAGCAGTTCTTC.

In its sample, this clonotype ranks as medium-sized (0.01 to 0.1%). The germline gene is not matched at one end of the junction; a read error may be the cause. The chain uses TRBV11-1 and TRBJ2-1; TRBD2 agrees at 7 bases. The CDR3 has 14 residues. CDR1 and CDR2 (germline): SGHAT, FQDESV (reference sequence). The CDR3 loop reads CVSSQSGIYNEQFF. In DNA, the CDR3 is TGTGTCAGCAGCCAAAGCGGGATATACAATGAGCAGTTCTTC.

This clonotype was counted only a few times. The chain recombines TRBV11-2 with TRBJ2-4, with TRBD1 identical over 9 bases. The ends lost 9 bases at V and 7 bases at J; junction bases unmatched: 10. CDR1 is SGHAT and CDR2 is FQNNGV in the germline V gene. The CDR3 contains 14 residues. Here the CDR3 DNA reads TGTGCCAGTATCTCCGGGACAGGGAATAACATTCAGTACTTC. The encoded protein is CASISGTGNNIQYF.

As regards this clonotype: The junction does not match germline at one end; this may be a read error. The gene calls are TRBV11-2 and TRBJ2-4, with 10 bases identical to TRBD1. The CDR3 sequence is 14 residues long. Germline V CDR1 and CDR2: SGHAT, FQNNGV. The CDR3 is CSSSSGTGDKNQYF. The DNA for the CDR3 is TGTTCCAGCAGCTCCGGGACAGGGGATAAGAATCAGTACTTC.

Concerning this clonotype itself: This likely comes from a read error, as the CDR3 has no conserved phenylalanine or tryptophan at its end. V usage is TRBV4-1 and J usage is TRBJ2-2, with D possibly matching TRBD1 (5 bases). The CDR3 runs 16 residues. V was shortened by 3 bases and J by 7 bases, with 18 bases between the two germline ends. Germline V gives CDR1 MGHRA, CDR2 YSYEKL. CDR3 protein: CASSHPSDRVGGELFY. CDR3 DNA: TGCGCCAGCAGCCACCCCTCCGACAGAGTAGGCGGGGAGCTGTTTTAT.

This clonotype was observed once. CDR3 residues: CAWTGNRRAPQFF. The CDR3 DNA reads as TGTGCCTGGACGGGGAACCGACGAGCCCCGCAGTTCTTC. This chain connects TRBV30 to TRBJ2-1; maybe TRBD2 (5 bases). V was cut by 4 bases and J by 12 bases, with 19 bases left in between. The CDR3 has 13 residues. CDR1 GTSNPN and CDR2 SVGIG come from the germline V gene (reference sequence).

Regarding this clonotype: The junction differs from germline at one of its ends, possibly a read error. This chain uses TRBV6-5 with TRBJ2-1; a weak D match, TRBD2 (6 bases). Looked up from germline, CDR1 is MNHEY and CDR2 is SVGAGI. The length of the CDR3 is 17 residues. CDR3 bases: TGTGCCAGCAAGTTGAGTGGAGGGAGTTTCTCCTACAGTGAGCAGATCTTC. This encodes CASKLSGGSFSYSEQIF.

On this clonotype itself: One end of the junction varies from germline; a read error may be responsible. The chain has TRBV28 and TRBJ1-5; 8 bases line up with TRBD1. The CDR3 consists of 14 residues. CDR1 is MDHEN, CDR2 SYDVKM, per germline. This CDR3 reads CAGRSTGVSQPQHF. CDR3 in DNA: TGTGCCGGCAGGTCGACAGGGGTTTCCCAGCCCCAGCACTTT.

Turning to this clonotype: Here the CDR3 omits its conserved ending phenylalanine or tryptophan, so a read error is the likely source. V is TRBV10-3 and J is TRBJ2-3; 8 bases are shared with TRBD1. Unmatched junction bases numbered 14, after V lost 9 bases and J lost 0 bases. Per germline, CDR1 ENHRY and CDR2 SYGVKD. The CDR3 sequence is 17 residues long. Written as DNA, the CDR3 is TGTGCCATACAGCAAACTGGACAGGGACGAAGCACAGATACGCAGTATTCT. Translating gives CAIQQTGQGRSTDTQYS.